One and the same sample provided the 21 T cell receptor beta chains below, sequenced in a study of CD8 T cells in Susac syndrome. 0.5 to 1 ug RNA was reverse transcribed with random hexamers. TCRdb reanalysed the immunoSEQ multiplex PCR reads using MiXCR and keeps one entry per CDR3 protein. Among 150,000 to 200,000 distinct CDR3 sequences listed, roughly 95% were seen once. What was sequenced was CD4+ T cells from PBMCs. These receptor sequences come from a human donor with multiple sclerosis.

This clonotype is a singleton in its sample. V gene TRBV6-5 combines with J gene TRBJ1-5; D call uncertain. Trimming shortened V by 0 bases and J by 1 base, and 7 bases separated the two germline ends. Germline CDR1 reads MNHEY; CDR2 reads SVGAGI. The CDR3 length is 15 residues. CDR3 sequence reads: CASSYSAASNQPQHF. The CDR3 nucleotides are TGTGCCAGCAGTTACTCGGCAGCGAGCAATCAGCCCCAGCATTTT.

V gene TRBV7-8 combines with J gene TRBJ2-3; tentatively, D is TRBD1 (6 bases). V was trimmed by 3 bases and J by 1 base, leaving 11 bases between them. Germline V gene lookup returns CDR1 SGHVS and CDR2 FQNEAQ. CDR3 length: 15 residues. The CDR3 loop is CASSFNRVGTDTQYF. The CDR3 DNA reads TGTGCCAGCAGCTTCAACAGGGTTGGCACAGATACGCAGTATTTT.

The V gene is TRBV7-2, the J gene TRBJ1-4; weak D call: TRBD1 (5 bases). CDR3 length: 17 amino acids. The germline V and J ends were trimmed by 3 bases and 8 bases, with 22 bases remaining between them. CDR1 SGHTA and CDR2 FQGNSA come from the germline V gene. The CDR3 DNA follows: TGTGCCAGCAGCTTGGACCCCCGAAGGGGAGGGACCGAAAAACTGTTTTTT. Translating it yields CASSLDPRRGGTEKLFF.

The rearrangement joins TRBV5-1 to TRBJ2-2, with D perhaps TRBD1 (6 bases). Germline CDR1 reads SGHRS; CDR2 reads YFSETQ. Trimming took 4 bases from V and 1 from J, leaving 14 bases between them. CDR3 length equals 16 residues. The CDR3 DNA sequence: TGCGCCAGCAGCGCTCTTCCGACAGGGAACACCGGGGAGCTGTTTTTT. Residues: CASSALPTGNTGELFF. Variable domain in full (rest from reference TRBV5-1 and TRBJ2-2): KAGVTQTPRYLIKTRGQQVTLSCSPISGHRSVSWYQQTPGQGLQFLFEYFSETQRNKGNFPGRFSGRQFSNSRSEMNVSTLELGDSALYLCASSALPTGNTGELFFGEGSRLTVL.

The CDR3 coding sequence is TGTGCCAGCAGCTTCGGACAGGGGGTGCCTAACTATGGCTACACCTTC. It codes for CASSFGQGVPNYGYTF. V usage is TRBV7-2 and J usage is TRBJ1-2; 10 bases agree with TRBD1. V shed 3 bases and J 0 bases; nucleotides not matched to a gene: 4. This CDR3 is 16 amino acids long. CDR1 is SGHTA, CDR2 FQGNSA, per germline.

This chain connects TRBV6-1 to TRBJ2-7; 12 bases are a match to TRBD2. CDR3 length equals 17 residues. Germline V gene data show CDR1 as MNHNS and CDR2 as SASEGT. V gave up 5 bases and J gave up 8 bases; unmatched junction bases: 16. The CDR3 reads CASSPGPPGLAGGKQYF. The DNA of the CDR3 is TGTGCCAGCAGTCCAGGGCCACCGGGACTAGCGGGTGGCAAGCAGTACTTC.

The CDR3 region has the DNA TGTGCCAGCAGTGAGGGGGACAGGGGGGCCTACACTGAAGCTTTCTTT. The encoded protein is CASSEGDRGAYTEAFF. The V call is TRBV6-1, the J call TRBJ1-1; 11 nucleotides match TRBD1. The J segment lost 3 bases and the V segment lost 3 bases, leaving 6 bases of the junction unmatched. CDR3 size: 16 residues. Germline CDR1 and CDR2: MNHNS and SASEGT.

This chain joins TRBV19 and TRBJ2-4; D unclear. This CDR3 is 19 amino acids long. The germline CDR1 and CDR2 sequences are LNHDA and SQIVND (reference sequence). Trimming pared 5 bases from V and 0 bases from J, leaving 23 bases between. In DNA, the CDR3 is TGTGCCAGTAGTCCTAGGTTAAATCTTAAACAGAAAGCCAAAAACATTCAGTACTTC. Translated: CASSPRLNLKQKAKNIQYF. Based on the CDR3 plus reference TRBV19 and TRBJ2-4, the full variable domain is DGGITQSPKYLFRKEGQNVTLSCEQNLNHDAMYWYRQDPGQGLRLIYYSQIVNDFQKGDIAEGYSVSREKKESFPLTVTSAQKNPTAFYLCASSPRLNLKQKAKNIQYFGAGTRLSVL.

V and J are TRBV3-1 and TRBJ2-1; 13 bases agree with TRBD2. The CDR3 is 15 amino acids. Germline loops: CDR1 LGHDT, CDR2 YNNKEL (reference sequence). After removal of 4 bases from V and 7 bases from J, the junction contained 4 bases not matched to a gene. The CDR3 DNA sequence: TGTGCCAGCAGCCGACGGACTAGCGGGAGAAATGAGCAGTTCTTC. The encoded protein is CASSRRTSGRNEQFF.

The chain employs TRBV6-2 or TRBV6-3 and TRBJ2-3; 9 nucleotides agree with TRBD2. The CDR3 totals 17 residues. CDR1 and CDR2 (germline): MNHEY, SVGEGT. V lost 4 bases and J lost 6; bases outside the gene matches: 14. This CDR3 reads CASSSVLSGRHRDTQYF. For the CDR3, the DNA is TGTGCCAGCAGTTCTGTCCTGAGCGGGAGGCACCGGGATACGCAGTATTTT.

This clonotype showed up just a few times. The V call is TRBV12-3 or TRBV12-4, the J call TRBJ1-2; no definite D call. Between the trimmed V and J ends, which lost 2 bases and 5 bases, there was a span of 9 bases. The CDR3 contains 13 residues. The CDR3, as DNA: TGTGCCAGCAGTTTATCGACGGTTTATGGCTACACCTTC. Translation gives CASSLSTVYGYTF.

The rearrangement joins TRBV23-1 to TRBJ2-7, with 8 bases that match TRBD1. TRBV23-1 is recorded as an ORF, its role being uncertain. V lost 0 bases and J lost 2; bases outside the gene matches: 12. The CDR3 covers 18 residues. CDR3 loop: CASSQSSRGLLMPYEQYF. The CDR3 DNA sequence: TGCGCCAGCAGTCAATCTTCCAGGGGGCTTTTGATGCCCTACGAGCAGTACTTC.

The CDR3 spells CASSPGVAGGRETQYF. The CDR3 bases are TGTGCCAGCAGCCCTGGGGTAGCGGGAGGGCGGGAGACCCAGTACTTC. The rearrangement joins TRBV9 to TRBJ2-5; 11 bases match TRBD2. CDR3 length equals 16 residues. Germline CDR1 SGDLS, CDR2 YYNGEE. J lost 5 bases, V lost 4 bases, and 10 bases had no gene match.

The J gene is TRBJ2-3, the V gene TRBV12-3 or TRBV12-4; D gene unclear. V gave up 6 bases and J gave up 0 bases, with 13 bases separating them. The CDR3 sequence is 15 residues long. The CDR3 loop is CASSLSGSSTDTQYF. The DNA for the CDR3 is TGTGCCAGCAGCCTCTCCGGCAGCAGCACAGATACGCAGTATTTT.

CDR3 bases: TGTGCCAGCAGCCAATTAGCGGGAGGCAACCTAGCCAAAAACATTCAGTACTTC. Translation gives CASSQLAGGNLAKNIQYF. The rearrangement links TRBV4-2 to TRBJ2-4; 10 bases agree with TRBD2. The trim removed 2 bases at V and 0 bases at J, leaving 7 bases unmatched. The CDR3 length is 18 residues. Germline loops: CDR1 LGHNA, CDR2 YNFKEQ.

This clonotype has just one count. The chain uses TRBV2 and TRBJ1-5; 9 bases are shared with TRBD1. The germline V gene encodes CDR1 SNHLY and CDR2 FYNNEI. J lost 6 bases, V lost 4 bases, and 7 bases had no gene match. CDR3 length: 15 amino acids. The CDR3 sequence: CASSVSGQGPQPQHF. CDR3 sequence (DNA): TGTGCCAGCAGTGTTTCAGGACAGGGGCCTCAGCCCCAGCATTTT.

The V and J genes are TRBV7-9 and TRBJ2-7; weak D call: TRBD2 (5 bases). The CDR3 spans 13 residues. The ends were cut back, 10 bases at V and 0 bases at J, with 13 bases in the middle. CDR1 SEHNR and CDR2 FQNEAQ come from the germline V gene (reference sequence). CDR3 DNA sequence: TGTGCCACCCACCCCCGGGGCTCCTACGAGCAGTACTTC. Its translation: CATHPRGSYEQYF.

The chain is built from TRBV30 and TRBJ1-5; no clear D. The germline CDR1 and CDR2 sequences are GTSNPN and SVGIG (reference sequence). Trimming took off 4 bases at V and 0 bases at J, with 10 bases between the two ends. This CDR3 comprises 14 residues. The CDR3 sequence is CAWTPLNSNQPQHF. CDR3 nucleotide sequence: TGTGCCTGGACCCCCCTTAATAGCAATCAGCCCCAGCATTTT.

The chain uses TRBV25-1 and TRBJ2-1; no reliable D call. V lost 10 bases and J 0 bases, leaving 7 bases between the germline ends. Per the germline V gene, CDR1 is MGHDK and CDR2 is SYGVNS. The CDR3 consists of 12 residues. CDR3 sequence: CATLSSYNEQFF. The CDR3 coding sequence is TGTGCCACGTTGAGCTCCTACAATGAGCAGTTCTTC.

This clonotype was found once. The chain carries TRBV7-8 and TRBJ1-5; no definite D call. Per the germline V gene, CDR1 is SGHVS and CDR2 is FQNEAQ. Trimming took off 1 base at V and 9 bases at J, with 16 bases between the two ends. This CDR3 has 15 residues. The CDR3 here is CASSLGRVGIRPQHF. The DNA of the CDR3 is TGTGCCAGCAGCTTAGGGAGGGTGGGTATTCGGCCCCAGCATTTT.

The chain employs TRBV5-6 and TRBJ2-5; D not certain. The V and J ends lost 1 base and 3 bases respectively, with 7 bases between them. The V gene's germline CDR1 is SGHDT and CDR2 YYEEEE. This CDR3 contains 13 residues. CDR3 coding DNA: TGTGCCAGCAGCTTGTCAGGAGAAGAGACCCAGTACTTC. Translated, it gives CASSLSGEETQYF.